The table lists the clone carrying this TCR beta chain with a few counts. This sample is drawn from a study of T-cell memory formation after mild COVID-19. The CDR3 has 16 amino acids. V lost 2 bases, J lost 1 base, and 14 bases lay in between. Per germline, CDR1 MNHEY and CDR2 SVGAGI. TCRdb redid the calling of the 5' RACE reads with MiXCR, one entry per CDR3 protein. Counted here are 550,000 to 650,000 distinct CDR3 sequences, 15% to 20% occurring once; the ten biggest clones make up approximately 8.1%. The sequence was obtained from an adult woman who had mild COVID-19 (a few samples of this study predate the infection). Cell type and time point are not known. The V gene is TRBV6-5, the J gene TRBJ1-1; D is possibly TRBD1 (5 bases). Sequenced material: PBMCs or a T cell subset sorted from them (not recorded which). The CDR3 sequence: CASSYRGWTENTEAFF. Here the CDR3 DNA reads TGTGCCAGCAGTTACAGGGGTTGGACCGAGAACACTGAAGCTTTCTTT.